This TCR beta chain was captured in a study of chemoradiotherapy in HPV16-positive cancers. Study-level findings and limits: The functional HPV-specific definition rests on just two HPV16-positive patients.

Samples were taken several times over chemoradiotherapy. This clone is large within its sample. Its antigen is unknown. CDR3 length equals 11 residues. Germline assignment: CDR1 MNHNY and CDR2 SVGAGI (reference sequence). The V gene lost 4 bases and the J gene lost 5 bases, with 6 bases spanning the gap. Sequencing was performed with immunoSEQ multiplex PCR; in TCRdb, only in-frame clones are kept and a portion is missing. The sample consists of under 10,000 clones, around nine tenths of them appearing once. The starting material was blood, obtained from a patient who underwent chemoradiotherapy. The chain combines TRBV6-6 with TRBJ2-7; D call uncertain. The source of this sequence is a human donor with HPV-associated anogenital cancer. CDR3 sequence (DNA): TGTGCCAGCAGTTCCTCTAACGAGCAGTACGTC. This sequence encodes CASSSSNEQYV.